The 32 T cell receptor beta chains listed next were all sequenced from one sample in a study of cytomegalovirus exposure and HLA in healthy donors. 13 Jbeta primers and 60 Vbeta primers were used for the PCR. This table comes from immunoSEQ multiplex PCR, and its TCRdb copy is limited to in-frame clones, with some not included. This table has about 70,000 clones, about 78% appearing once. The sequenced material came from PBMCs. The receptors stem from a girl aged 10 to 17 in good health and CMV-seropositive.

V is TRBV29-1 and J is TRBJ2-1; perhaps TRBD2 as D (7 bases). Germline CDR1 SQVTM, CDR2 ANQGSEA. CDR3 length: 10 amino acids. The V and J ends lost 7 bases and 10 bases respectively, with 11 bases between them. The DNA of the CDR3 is TGCAGCGGGGGGGGGACAGAGCAGTTCTTC. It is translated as CSGGGTEQFF.

The CDR3, as DNA: TGTGCCAGCAGCTTAGCGGCCGGACTGATGAACACTGAAGCTTTCTTT. The encoded protein is CASSLAAGLMNTEAFF. V and J are TRBV7-2 and TRBJ1-1; D uncertain. The ends were cut back, 0 bases at V and 0 bases at J, with 11 bases in the middle. This CDR3 spans 16 amino acids. Germline CDR1 and CDR2: SGHTA and FQGNSA.

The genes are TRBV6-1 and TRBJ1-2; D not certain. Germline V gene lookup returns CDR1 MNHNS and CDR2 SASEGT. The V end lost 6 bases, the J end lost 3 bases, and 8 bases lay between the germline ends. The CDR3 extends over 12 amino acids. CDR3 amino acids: CASSPVDYGYTF. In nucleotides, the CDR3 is TGTGCCAGCAGCCCGGTTGACTATGGCTACACCTTC.

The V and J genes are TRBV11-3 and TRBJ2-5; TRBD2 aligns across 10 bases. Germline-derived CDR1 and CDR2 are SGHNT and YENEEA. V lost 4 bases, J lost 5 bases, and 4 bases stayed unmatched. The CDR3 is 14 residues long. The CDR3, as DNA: TGTGCCAGCAGCTCCGGGACTAGCGCGGAGACCCAGTACTTC. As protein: CASSSGTSAETQYF.

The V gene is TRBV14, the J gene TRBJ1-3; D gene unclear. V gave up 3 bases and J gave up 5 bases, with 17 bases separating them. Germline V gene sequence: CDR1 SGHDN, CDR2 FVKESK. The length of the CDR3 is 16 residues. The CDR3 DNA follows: TGTGCCAGCAGCCATGACAATACCGGTCGTAGAAACACCATATATTTT. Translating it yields CASSHDNTGRRNTIYF.

The CDR3 here is CATHRSSNQPQHF. The CDR3 bases are TGTGCCACGCACAGGAGTAGCAATCAGCCCCAGCATTTT. The genes are TRBV6-1 and TRBJ1-5, with D perhaps TRBD1 (5 bases). V was clipped by 10 bases and J by 0 bases, with 10 bases between them. The CDR3 sequence is 13 residues long. Germline CDR1 and CDR2: MNHNS and SASEGT.

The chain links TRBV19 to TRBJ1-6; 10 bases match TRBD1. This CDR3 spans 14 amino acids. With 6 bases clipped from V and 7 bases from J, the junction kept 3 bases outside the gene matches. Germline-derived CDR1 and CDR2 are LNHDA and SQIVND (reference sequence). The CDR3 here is CASRVGQGNSPLHF. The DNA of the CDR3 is TGTGCCAGTAGGGTGGGACAGGGGAATTCACCCCTCCACTTT.

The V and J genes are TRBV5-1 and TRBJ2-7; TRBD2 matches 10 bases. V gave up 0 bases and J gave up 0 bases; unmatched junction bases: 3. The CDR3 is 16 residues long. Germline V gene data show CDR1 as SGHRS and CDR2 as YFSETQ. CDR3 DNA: TGCGCCAGCAGCTTGGATGGGACTAGCGTCTCCTACGAGCAGTACTTC. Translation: CASSLDGTSVSYEQYF.

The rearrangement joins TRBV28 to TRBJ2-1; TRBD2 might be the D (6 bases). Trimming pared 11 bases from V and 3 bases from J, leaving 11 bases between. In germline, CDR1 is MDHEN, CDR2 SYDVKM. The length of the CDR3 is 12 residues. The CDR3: CAWGEDYNEQFF. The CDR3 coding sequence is TGTGCCTGGGGGGAGGACTACAATGAGCAGTTCTTC. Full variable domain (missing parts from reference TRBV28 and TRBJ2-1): DVKVTQSSRYLVKRTGEKVFLECVQDMDHENMFWYRQDPGLGLRLIYFSYDVKMKEKGDIPEGYSVSREKKERFSLILESASTNQTSMYLCAWGEDYNEQFFGPGTRLTVL.

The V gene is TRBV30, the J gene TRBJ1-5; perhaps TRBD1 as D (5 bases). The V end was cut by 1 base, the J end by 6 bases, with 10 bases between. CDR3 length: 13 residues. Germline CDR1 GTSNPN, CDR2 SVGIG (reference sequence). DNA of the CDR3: TGTGCCTGGAGTGGTACAGGTGGTCAGCCCCAGCATTTT. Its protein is CAWSGTGGQPQHF.

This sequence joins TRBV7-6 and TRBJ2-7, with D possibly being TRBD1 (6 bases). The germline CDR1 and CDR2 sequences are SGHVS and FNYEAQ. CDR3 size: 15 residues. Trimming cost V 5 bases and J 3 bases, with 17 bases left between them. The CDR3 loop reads CASSPRTVRFYEQYF. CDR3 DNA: TGTGCCAGCAGCCCAAGGACAGTTCGGTTCTACGAGCAGTACTTC.

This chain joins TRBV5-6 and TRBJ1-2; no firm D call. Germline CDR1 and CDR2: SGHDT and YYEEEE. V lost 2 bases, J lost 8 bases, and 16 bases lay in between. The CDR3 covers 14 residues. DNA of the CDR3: TGTGCCAGCAGCTTCCCCAGGAGGACGGGGGGCTACACCTTC. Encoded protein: CASSFPRRTGGYTF.

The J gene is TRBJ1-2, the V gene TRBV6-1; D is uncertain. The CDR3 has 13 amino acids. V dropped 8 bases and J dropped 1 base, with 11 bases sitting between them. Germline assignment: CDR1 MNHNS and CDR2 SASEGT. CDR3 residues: CASGTAFNYGYTF. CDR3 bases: TGTGCCAGCGGTACAGCATTTAACTATGGCTACACCTTC.

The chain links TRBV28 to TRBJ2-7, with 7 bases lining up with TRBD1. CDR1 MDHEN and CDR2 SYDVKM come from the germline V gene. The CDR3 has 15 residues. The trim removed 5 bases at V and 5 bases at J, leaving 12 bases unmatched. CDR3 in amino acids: CASSRPDRPHHEQYF. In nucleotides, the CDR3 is TGTGCCAGCAGTAGACCGGACAGGCCCCACCACGAGCAGTACTTC.

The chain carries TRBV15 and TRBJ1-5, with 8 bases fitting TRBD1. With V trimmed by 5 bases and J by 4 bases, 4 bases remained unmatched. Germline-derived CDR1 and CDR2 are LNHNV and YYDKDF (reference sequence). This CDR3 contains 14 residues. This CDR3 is CATSVDRVNQPQHF. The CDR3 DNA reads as TGTGCCACCAGCGTGGACAGGGTAAATCAGCCCCAGCATTTT.

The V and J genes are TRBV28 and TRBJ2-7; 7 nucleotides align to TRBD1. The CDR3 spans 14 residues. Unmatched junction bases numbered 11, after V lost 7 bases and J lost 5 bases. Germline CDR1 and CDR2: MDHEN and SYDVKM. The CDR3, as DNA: TGTGCCAGCAAAATAACCGGGACAGATAACGAGCAGTACTTC. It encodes CASKITGTDNEQYF.

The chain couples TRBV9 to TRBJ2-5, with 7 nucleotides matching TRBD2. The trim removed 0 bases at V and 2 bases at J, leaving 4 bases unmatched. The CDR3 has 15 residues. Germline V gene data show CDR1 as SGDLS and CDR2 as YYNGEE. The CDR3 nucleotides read TGTGCCAGCAGCGTAGATTTCGGGGGGCAAGAGACCCAGTACTTC. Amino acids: CASSVDFGGQETQYF.

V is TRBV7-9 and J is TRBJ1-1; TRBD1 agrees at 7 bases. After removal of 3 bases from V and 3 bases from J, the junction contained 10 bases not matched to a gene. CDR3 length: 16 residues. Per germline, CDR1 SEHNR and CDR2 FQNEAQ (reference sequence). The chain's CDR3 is CASSLRGTGVDTEAFF. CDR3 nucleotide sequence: TGTGCCAGCAGCTTGAGAGGTACAGGGGTGGACACTGAAGCTTTCTTT.

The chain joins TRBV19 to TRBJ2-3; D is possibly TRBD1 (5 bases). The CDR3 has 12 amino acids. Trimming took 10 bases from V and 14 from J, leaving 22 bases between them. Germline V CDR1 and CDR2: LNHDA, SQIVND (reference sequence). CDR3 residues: CATSRGGPIWYF. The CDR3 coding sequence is TGTGCCACCAGTAGGGGTGGGCCCATTTGGTATTTT.

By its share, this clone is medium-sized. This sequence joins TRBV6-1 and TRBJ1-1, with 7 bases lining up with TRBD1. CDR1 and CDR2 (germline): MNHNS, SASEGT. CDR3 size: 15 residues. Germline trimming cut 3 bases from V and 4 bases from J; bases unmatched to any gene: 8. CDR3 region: CASSDPGQRTTEAFF. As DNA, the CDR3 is TGTGCCAGCAGTGATCCGGGACAGCGAACCACTGAAGCTTTCTTT.

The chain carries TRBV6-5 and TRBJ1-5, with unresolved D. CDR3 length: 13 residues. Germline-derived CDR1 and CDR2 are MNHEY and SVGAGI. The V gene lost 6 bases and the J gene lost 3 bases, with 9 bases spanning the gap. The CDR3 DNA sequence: TGTGCCAGCAGCCCGGTGATCAATCAGCCCCAGCATTTT. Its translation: CASSPVINQPQHF.

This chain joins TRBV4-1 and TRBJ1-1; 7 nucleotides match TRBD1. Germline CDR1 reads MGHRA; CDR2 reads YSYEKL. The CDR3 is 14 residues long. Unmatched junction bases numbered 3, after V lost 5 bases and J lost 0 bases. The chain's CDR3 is CASSLGQMNTEAFF. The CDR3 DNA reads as TGCGCCAGCAGCTTGGGACAGATGAACACTGAAGCTTTCTTT.

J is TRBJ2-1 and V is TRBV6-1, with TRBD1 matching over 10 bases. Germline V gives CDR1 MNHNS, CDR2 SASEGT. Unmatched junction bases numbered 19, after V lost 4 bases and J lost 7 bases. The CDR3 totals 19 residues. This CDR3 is CASSARGQGVGGAGNEQFF. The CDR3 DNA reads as TGTGCCAGCAGTGCTCGCGGACAGGGGGTCGGTGGGGCTGGTAATGAGCAGTTCTTC.

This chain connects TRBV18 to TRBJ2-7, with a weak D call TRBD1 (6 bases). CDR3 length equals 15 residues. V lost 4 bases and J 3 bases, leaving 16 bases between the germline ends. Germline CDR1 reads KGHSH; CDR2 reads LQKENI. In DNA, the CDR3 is TGTGCCAGCTCACAGTCGTCAGGGGAAGGCTACGAGCAGTACTTC. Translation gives CASSQSSGEGYEQYF. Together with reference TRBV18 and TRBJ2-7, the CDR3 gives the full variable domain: NAGVMQNPRHLVRRRGQEARLRCSPMKGHSHVYWYRQLPEEGLKFMVYLQKENIIDESGMPKERFSAEFPKEGPSILRIQQVVRGDSAAYFCASSQSSGEGYEQYFGPGTRLTVT.

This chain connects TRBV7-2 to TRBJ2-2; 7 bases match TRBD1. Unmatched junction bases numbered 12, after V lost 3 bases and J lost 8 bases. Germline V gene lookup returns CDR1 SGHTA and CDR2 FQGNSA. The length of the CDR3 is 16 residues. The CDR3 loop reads CASSLAAARGKGELFF. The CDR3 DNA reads TGTGCCAGCAGCTTGGCTGCCGCCAGGGGGAAGGGGGAGCTGTTTTTT. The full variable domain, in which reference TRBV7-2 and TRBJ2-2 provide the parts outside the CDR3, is GAGVSQSPSNKVTEKGKDVELRCDPISGHTALYWYRQSLGQGLEFLIYFQGNSAPDKSGLPSDRFSAERTGGSVSTLTIQRTQQEDSAVYLCASSLAAARGKGELFFGEGSRLTVL.

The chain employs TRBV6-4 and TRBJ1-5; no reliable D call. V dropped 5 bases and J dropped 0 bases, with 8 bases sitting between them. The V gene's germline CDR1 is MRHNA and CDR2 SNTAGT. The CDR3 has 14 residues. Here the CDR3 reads CASSPHYSNQPQHF. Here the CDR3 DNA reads TGTGCCAGCAGTCCACACTATAGCAATCAGCCCCAGCATTTT.

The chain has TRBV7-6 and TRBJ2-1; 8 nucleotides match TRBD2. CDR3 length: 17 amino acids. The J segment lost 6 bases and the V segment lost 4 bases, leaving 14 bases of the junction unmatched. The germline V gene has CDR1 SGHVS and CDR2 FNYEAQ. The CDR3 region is CASSYQRGPSQGNEQFF. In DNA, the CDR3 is TGTGCCAGCAGCTACCAGCGGGGGCCCTCCCAGGGCAATGAGCAGTTCTTC.

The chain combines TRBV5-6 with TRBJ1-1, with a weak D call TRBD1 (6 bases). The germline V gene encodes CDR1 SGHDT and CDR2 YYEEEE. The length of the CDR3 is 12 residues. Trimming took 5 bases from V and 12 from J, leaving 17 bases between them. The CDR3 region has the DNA TGTGCCAGCAGGGGGGGGGCTTGGACGTCTTTCTTT. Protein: CASRGGAWTSFF.

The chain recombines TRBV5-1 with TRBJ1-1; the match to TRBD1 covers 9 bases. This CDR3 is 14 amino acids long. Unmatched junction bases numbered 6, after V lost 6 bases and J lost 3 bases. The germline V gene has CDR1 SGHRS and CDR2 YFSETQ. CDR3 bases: TGCGCCAGCAACGCCCGGGACAGGGACACTGAAGCTTTCTTT. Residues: CASNARDRDTEAFF.

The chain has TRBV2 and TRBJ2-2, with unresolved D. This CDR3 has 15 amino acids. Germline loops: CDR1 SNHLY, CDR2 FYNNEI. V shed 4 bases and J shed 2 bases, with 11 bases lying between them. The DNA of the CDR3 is TGTGCCAGCAGTGGATGGCAGGCCAACACCGGGGAGCTGTTTTTT. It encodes CASSGWQANTGELFF. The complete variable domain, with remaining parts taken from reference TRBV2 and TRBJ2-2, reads EPEVTQTPSHQVTQMGQEVILRCVPISNHLYFYWYRQILGQKVEFLVSFYNNEISEKSEIFDDQFSVERPDGSNFTLKIRSTKLEDSAMYFCASSGWQANTGELFFGEGSRLTVL.

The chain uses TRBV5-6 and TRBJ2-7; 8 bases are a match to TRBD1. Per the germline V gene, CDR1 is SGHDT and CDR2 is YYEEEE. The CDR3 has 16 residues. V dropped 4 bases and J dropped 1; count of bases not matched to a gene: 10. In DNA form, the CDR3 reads TGTGCCAGCAGCCTAGGACAGGGTGGGGGATCCTACGAGCAGTACTTC. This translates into CASSLGQGGGSYEQYF.

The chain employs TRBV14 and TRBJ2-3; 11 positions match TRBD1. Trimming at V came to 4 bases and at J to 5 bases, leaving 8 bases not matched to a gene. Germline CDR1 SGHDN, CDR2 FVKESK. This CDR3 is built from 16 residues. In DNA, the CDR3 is TGTGCCAGCAGCCCCTTTTTTGGGACAGGGGGAGATACGCAGTATTTT. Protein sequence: CASSPFFGTGGDTQYF. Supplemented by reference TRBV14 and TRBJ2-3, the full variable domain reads EAGVTQFPSHSVIEKGQTVTLRCDPISGHDNLYWYRRVMGKEIKFLLHFVKESKQDESGMPNNRFLAERTGGTYSTLKVQPAELEDSGVYFCASSPFFGTGGDTQYFGPGTRLTVL.